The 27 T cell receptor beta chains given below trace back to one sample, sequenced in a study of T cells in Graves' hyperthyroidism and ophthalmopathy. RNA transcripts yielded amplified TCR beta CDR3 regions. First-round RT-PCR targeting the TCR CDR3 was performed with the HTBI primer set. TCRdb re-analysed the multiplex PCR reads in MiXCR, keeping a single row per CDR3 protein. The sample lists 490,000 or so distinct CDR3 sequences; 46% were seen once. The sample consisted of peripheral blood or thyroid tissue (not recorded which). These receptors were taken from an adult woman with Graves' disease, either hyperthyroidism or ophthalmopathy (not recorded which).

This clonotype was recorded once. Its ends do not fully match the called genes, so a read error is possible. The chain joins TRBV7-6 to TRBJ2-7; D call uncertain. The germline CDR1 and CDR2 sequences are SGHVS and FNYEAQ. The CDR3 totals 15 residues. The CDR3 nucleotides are TGTACCAGCAGCTTAGGCCAGAGGAGCTCCTACGAGCAGTACTTC. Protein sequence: CTSSLGQRSSYEQYF.

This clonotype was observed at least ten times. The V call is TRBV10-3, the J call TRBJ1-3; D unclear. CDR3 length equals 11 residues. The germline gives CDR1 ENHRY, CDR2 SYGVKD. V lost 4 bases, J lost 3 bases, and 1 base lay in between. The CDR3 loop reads CAISGGNTIYF. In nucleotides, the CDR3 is TGTGCCATCAGTGGTGGAAACACCATATATTTT.

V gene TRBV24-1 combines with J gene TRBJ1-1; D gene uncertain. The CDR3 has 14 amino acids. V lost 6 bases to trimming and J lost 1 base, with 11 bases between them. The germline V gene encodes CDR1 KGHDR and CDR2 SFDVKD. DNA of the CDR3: TGTGCCACCAGTTTATATTCACGGAACACTGAAGCTTTCTTT. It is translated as CATSLYSRNTEAFF.

This CDR3 reads CASSSAGSGANVLTF. For the CDR3, the DNA is TGTGCCAGCAGCTCCGCCGGGTCTGGGGCCAACGTCCTGACTTTC. The chain links TRBV7-9 to TRBJ2-6; D gene uncertain. The CDR3 totals 15 residues. Germline V gene sequence: CDR1 SEHNR, CDR2 FQNEAQ (reference sequence). Deletions cut 4 bases from V and 1 base from J, with 8 bases between. Filled out from reference TRBV7-9 and TRBJ2-6, the complete variable domain reads DTGVSQNPRHKITKRGQNVTFRCDPISEHNRLYWYRQTLGQGPEFLTYFQNEAQLEKSRLLSDRFSAERPKGSFSTLEIQRTEQGDSAMYLCASSSAGSGANVLTFGAGSRLTVL.

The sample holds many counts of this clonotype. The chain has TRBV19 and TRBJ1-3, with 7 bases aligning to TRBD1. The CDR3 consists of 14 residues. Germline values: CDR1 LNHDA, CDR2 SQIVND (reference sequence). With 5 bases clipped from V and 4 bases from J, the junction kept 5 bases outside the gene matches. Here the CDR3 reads CASSVTGVGNTIYF. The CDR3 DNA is TGTGCCAGTAGTGTCACAGGGGTCGGAAACACCATATATTTT.

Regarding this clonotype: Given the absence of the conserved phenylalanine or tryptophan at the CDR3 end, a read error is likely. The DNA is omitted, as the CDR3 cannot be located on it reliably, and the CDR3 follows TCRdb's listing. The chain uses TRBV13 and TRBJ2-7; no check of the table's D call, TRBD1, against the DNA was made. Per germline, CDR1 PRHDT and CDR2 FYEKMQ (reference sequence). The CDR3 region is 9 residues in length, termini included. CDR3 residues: CASSLYKGA.

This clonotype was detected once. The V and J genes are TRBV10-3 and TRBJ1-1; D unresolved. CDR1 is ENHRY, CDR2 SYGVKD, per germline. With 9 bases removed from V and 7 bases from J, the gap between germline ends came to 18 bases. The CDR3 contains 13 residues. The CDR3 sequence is CAIRGSGPIEAFF. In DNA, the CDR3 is TGTGCCATTCGAGGGAGCGGGCCCATTGAAGCTTTCTTT.

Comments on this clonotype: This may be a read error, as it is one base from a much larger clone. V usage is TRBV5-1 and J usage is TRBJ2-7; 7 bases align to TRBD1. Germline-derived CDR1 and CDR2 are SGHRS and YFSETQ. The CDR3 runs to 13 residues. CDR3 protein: CAGSWQGAYEQYF. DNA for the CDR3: TGTGCCGGCAGCTGGCAGGGGGCCTACGAGCAGTACTTC.

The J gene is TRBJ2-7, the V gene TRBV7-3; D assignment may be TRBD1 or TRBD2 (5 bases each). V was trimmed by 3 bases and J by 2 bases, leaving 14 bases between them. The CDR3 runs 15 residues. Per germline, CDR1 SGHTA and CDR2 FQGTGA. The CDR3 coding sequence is TGTGCCAGCAGCTTGGGGGTAGTTGAAGCCTACGAGCAGTACTTC. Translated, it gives CASSLGVVEAYEQYF. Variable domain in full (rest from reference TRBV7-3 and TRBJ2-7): GAGVSQTPSNKVTEKGKYVELRCDPISGHTALYWYRQSLGQGPEFLIYFQGTGAADDSGLPNDRFFAVRPEGSVSTLKIQRTERGDSAVYLCASSLGVVEAYEQYFGPGTRLTVT.

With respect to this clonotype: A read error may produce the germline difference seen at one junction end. The chain's CDR3 is CASSLGGRGYGYNQPEHF. For the CDR3, the DNA is TGTGCCAGCAGCCTCGGGGGCCGAGGCTATGGCTACAATCAGCCCGAGCATTTT. This rearrangement joins TRBV7-8 to TRBJ1-5; tentatively, D is TRBD1 (6 bases). The CDR3 loop spans 18 amino acids. Looked up from germline, CDR1 is SGHVS and CDR2 is FQNEAQ.

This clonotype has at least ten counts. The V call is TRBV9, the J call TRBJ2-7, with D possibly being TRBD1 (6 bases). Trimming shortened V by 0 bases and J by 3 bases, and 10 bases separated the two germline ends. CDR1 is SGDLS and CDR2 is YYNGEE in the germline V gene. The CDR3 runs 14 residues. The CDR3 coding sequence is TGTGCCAGCAGCGTAGGTTCAGGGGACTACGAGCAGTACTTC. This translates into CASSVGSGDYEQYF.

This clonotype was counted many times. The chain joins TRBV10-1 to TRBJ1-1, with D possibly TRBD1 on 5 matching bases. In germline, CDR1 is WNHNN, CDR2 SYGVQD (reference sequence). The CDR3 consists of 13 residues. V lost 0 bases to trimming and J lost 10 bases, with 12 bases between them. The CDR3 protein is CASSESQGSRAFF. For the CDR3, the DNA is TGCGCCAGCAGTGAGTCGCAGGGTTCGAGAGCTTTCTTT.

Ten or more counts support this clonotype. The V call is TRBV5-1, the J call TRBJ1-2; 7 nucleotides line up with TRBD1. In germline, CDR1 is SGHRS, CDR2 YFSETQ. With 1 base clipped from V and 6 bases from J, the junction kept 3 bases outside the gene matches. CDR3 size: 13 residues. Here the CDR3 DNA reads TGCGCCAGCAGCTTGACAGGGGTAGATGGCTACACCTTC. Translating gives CASSLTGVDGYTF.

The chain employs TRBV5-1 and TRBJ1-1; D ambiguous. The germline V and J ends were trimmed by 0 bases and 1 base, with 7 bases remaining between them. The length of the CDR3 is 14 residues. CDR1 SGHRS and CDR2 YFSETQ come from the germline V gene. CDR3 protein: CASSLGDSNTEAFF. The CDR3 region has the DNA TGCGCCAGCAGCTTGGGGGATTCGAACACTGAAGCTTTCTTT.

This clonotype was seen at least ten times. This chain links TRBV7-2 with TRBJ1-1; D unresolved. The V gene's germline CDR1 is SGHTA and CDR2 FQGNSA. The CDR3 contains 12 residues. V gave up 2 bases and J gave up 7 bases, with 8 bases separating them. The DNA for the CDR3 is TGTGCCAGCAGCTTATCCGTCGTTGAAGCTTTCTTT. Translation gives CASSLSVVEAFF.

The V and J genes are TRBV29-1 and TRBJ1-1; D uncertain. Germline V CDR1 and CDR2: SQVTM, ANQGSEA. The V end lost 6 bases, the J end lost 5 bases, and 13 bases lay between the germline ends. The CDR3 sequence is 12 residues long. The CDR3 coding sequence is TGCAGCGTGGGCGAGGGCGGGACTGAAGCTTTCTTT. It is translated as CSVGEGGTEAFF.

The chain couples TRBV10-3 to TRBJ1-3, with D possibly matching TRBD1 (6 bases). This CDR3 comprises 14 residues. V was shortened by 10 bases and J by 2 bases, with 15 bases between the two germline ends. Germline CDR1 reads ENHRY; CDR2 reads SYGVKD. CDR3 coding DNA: TGTGCCACCCGGACAGACTTACCTGGAAACACCATATATTTT. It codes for CATRTDLPGNTIYF.

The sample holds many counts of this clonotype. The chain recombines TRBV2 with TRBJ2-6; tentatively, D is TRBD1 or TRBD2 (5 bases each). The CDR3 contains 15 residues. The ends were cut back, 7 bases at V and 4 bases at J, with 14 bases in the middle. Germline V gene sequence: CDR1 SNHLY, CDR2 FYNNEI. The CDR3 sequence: CASTKLGTGANVLTF. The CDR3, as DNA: TGTGCCAGCACGAAGCTGGGGACCGGGGCCAACGTCCTGACTTTC.

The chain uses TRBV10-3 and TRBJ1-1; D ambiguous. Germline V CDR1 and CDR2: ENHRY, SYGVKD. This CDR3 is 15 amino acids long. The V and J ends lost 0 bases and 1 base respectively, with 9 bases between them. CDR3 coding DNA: TGTGCCATCAGTGAGTCAAAGGGATCGAACACTGAAGCTTTCTTT. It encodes CAISESKGSNTEAFF.

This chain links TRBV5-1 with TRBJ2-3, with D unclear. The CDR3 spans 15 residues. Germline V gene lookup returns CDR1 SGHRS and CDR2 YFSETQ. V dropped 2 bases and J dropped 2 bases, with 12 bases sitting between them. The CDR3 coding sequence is TGCGCCAGCAGCTTCCGGAGCGCGGACACAGATACGCAGTATTTT. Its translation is CASSFRSADTDTQYF.

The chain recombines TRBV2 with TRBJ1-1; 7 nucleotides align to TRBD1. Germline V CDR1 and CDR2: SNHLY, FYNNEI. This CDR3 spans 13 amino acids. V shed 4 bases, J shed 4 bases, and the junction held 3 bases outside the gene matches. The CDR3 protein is CASSARGITEAFF. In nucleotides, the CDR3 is TGTGCCAGCAGTGCCAGGGGGATCACTGAAGCTTTCTTT.

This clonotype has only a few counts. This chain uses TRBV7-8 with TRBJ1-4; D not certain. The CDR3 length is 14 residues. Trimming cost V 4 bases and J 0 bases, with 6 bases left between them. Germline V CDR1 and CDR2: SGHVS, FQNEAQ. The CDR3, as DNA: TGTGCCAGCAGCTCATTTGCAACTAATGAAAAACTGTTTTTT. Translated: CASSSFATNEKLFF.

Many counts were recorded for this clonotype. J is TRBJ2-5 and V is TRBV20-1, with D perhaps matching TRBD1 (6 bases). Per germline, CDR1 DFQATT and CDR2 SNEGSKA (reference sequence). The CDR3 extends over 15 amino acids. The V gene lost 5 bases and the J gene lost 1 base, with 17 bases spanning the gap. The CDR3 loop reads CSAFDRSEVQETQYF. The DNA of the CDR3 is TGCAGTGCTTTCGACAGGAGTGAAGTCCAAGAGACCCAGTACTTC.

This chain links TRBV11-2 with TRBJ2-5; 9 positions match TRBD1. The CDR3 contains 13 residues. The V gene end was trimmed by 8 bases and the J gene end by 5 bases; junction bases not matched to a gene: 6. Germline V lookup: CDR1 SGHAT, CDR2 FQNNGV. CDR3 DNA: TGTGCCAGCCAGGGACAGGGTTGGGAGACCCAGTACTTC. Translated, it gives CASQGQGWETQYF.

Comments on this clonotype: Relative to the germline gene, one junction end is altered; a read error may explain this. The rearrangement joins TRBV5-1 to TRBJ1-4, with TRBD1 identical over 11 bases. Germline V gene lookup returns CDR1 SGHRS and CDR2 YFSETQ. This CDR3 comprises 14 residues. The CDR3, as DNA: TGCGCCAGCAGTCGGGACAGGGGGAATGGAAAACTGTTTTTT. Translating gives CASSRDRGNGKLFF.

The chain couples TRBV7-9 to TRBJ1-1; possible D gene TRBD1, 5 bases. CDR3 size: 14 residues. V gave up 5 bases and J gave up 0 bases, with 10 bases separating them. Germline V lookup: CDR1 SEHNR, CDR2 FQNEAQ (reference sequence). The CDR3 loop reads CASSKRDVNTEAFF. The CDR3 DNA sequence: TGTGCCAGCAGCAAGCGGGACGTGAACACTGAAGCTTTCTTT. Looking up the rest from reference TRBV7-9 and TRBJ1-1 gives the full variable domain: DTGVSQNPRHKITKRGQNVTFRCDPISEHNRLYWYRQTLGQGPEFLTYFQNEAQLEKSRLLSDRFSAERPKGSFSTLEIQRTEQGDSAMYLCASSKRDVNTEAFFGQGTRLTVV.

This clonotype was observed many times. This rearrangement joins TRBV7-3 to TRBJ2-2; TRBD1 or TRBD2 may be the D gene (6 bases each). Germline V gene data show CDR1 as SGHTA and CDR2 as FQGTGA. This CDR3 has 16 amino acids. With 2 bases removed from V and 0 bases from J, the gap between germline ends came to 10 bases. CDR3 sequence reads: CASSLSGGANTGELFF. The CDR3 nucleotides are TGTGCCAGCAGCTTATCCGGGGGCGCGAACACCGGGGAGCTGTTTTTT.